The next 22 T cell receptor beta chains were all read from a single sample in a study of T cells in Graves' hyperthyroidism and ophthalmopathy. RNA transcripts gave rise to amplified TCR beta CDR3 regions. Initially, a first-round RT-PCR of the TCR CDR3 employed the HTBI primer set. TCRdb redid the calling of the multiplex PCR reads with MiXCR, one entry per CDR3 protein. The data show a few hundred thousand distinct CDR3 sequences, roughly 15% seen once. Sequenced material: blood. The receptors come from a woman under 30 with Graves' hyperthyroidism.

In this sample, this clonotype turned up many times. The V gene is TRBV27, the J gene TRBJ2-3; 12 nucleotides match TRBD2. V shed 0 bases, J shed 1 base, and the junction held 14 bases outside the gene matches. CDR1 MNHEY and CDR2 SMNVEV come from the germline V gene (reference sequence). The CDR3 is 21 residues long. CDR3 loop: CASSLSVGVLAGGPRTDTQYF. The CDR3 bases are TGTGCCAGCAGTTTATCGGTCGGCGTCCTAGCGGGAGGGCCTCGCACAGATACGCAGTATTTT.

Ten or more counts support this clonotype. The CDR3 DNA reads as TGTGCCAGCAGTTTACTCCCCACAGATACGCAGTATTTT. This encodes CASSLLPTDTQYF. The genes are TRBV27 and TRBJ2-3; D not resolved. The CDR3 consists of 13 residues. The V end was cut by 2 bases, the J end by 2 bases, with 5 bases between. Germline CDR1 is MNHEY and CDR2 is SMNVEV (reference sequence).

The genes are TRBV4-1 and TRBJ1-2, with TRBD1 as a possible D gene (5 bases). CDR1 is MGHRA, CDR2 YSYEKL, per germline. Trimming cost V 1 base and J 6 bases, with 15 bases left between them. CDR3 length: 15 residues. CDR3 residues: CASSQGFMGGNGYTF. CDR3 DNA sequence: TGCGCCAGCAGCCAAGGTTTTATGGGGGGGAATGGCTACACCTTC.

Many counts were recorded for this clonotype. V and J are TRBV5-1 and TRBJ2-1, with 13 bases fitting TRBD2. CDR1 and CDR2 from the germline V gene are SGHRS and YFSETQ. There are 17 residues in the CDR3. The J segment lost 3 bases and the V segment lost 4 bases, leaving 7 bases of the junction unmatched. The CDR3 reads CASSGKLAGGRYNEQFF. As DNA, the CDR3 is TGCGCCAGCAGCGGAAAACTAGCGGGAGGGCGCTACAATGAGCAGTTCTTC.

This clonotype was seen more than once but under ten times. The genes are TRBV24-1 and TRBJ2-3; possible D gene TRBD1, 6 bases. Germline V gene sequence: CDR1 KGHDR, CDR2 SFDVKD. Trimming stripped 0 bases from V and 5 bases from J, with 14 bases between. The CDR3 is made up of 16 amino acids. The CDR3 region is CATSDLGLGAGDTQYF. The CDR3 coding sequence is TGTGCCACCAGTGATTTGGGTTTGGGGGCCGGAGATACGCAGTATTTT.

This clonotype appeared many times. The genes are TRBV12-3 or TRBV12-4 and TRBJ1-1, with 9 bases fitting TRBD1. This CDR3 is 15 amino acids long. Losses at the gene ends were 5 bases for V and 4 bases for J; bases not matched to a gene: 8. The CDR3 reads CASSLAGQGITEAFF. Written as DNA, the CDR3 is TGTGCCAGCAGTCTGGCGGGACAGGGTATCACTGAAGCTTTCTTT.

The V call is TRBV4-3, the J call TRBJ1-4; D remains ambiguous. CDR1 is LGHNA and CDR2 is YSLEER in the germline V gene. The V end lost 1 base, the J end lost 8 bases, and 11 bases lay between the germline ends. This CDR3 spans 14 amino acids. The chain's CDR3 is CASSQGAIGEKLFF. The CDR3 DNA is TGCGCCAGCAGCCAAGGGGCGATCGGGGAAAAACTGTTTTTT.

In its sample, this clonotype was seen many times. The chain uses TRBV7-9 and TRBJ2-1; D ambiguous. V was pared by 5 bases and J by 9 bases, with 11 bases between. Per the germline V gene, CDR1 is SEHNR and CDR2 is FQNEAQ (reference sequence). This CDR3 comprises 12 residues. CDR3 region: CASSPGLGEQFF. The CDR3 nucleotides read TGTGCCAGCAGCCCGGGTCTCGGTGAGCAGTTCTTC. The full variable domain, rest sourced from reference TRBV7-9 and TRBJ2-1, is DTGVSQNPRHKITKRGQNVTFRCDPISEHNRLYWYRQTLGQGPEFLTYFQNEAQLEKSRLLSDRFSAERPKGSFSTLEIQRTEQGDSAMYLCASSPGLGEQFFGPGTRLTVL.

This clonotype was detected many times. This chain connects TRBV30 to TRBJ2-7, with 7 bases that match TRBD2. Per the germline V gene, CDR1 is GTSNPN and CDR2 is SVGIG (reference sequence). The CDR3 extends over 13 amino acids. V trimming: 2 bases; J trimming: 4 bases; junction bases outside the gene matches: 5. The CDR3 DNA sequence: TGTGCCTGGAGTTCGGACGGGGGGTACGAGCAGTACTTC. Its translation: CAWSSDGGYEQYF.

The sample holds many counts of this clonotype. The J gene is TRBJ2-7, the V gene TRBV6-2 or TRBV6-3; 7 bases map to TRBD2. Germline V lookup: CDR1 MNHEY, CDR2 SVGEGT. The CDR3 is made up of 14 amino acids. V lost 5 bases and J lost 7; bases outside the gene matches: 11. CDR3 amino acids: CASSLREARAEQYF. As DNA, the CDR3 is TGTGCCAGCAGTCTCCGGGAGGCACGTGCGGAGCAGTACTTC.

As for this clonotype: With a much larger clone just one base away, this may be a read error. V is TRBV6-4 and J is TRBJ2-1, with D possibly matching TRBD2 (6 bases). The CDR3 contains 13 residues. Germline V gene lookup returns CDR1 MRHNA and CDR2 SNTAGT. The CDR3 sequence is CTSSDSGENEQFF. The CDR3 DNA reads as TGTACCAGCAGTGACTCGGGGGAAAATGAGCAGTTCTTC.

The CDR3 DNA follows: TGCAGTGCTGAAACTAGCCGAGTAACCTACGAGCAGTACTTC. It encodes CSAETSRVTYEQYF. The chain has TRBV20-1 and TRBJ2-7; D possibly corresponds to TRBD2 (6 bases). Germline CDR1 reads DFQATT; CDR2 reads SNEGSKA (reference sequence). The CDR3 has 14 residues. Trimming removed 5 bases from V and 2 bases from J, with 16 bases in between.

This clonotype was seen ten or more times. J is TRBJ2-2 and V is TRBV28, with a tentative D call TRBD1 (6 bases). CDR3 length: 15 residues. CDR1 and CDR2 (germline): MDHEN, SYDVKM. Between the trimmed V and J ends, which lost 5 bases and 2 bases, there was a span of 12 bases. CDR3 region: CASSPTGYNTGELFF. CDR3 bases: TGTGCCAGCAGTCCGACAGGCTATAACACCGGGGAGCTGTTTTTT.

Many counts were recorded for this clonotype. V gene TRBV5-8 combines with J gene TRBJ1-2, with TRBD1 as a possible D gene (6 bases). The germline CDR1 and CDR2 sequences are SGHTS and YDEGEE. The CDR3 loop spans 13 amino acids. The V end was cut by 3 bases, the J end by 4 bases, with 10 bases between. CDR3 region: CASSSTGAYGYTF. The CDR3 nucleotides are TGTGCCAGCAGCTCCACGGGGGCCTATGGCTACACCTTC.

This clonotype came up many times. The rearrangement uses TRBV30 and TRBJ2-3, with TRBD1 as a possible D gene (6 bases). There are 15 residues in the CDR3. CDR1 and CDR2 from the germline V gene are GTSNPN and SVGIG (reference sequence). The V and J ends lost 4 bases and 0 bases respectively, with 14 bases between them. CDR3 region: CAWKSGTLSTDTQYF. Here the CDR3 DNA reads TGTGCCTGGAAATCCGGGACATTGAGCACAGATACGCAGTATTTT. Using reference TRBV30 and TRBJ2-3 for the parts outside the CDR3, the full variable domain is SQTIHQWPATLVQPVGSPLSLECTVEGTSNPNLYWYRQAAGRGLQLLFYSVGIGQISSEVPQNLSASRPQDRQFILSSKKLLLSDSGFYLCAWKSGTLSTDTQYFGPGTRLTVL.

A note on this clonotype: An end of the junction does not agree with germline; a read error may underlie this. The J gene is TRBJ2-1, the V gene TRBV28; the D is unclear. The CDR3 totals 15 residues. CDR1 is MDHEN and CDR2 is SYDVKM in the germline V gene. The CDR3 nucleotides read TGTGCCACCAGTGATTACGGCTACCTTAACAATGAGCAGTTCTTC. It is translated as CATSDYGYLNNEQFF.

This clonotype was seen ten or more times. The CDR3: CASSLGQTQHF. CDR3 bases: TGTGCCAGCAGTTTAGGGCAGACCCAGCATTTT. This rearrangement joins TRBV28 to TRBJ1-5; D is ambiguous. Trimming took 2 bases from V and 11 from J, leaving 7 bases between them. Germline CDR1 and CDR2: MDHEN and SYDVKM. The CDR3 is 11 amino acids.

This clonotype was detected many times. The chain links TRBV6-5 to TRBJ1-2; no firm D call. V gave up 0 bases and J gave up 4 bases, with 15 bases separating them. The CDR3 sequence is 16 residues long. CDR1 MNHEY and CDR2 SVGAGI come from the germline V gene. As DNA, the CDR3 is TGTGCCAGCAGTTACTCAAGGCCCGTTAAGGGCTATGGCTACACCTTC. It translates to CASSYSRPVKGYGYTF.

This clonotype was seen many times. V and J are TRBV6-1 and TRBJ2-3; D might be TRBD1 (6 bases). In germline, CDR1 is MNHNS, CDR2 SASEGT. V lost 4 bases and J lost 1, with 15 bases in between. This CDR3 has 16 residues. The DNA of the CDR3 is TGTGCCAGCAGTGGTACGCAGGGGTACGGCACAGATACGCAGTATTTT. Protein product: CASSGTQGYGTDTQYF.

This clonotype was picked up many times. The chain carries TRBV20-1 and TRBJ2-4; TRBD1 agrees at 9 bases. CDR1 DFQATT and CDR2 SNEGSKA come from the germline V gene (reference sequence). This CDR3 comprises 13 residues. Germline trimming cut 6 bases from V and 5 bases from J; bases unmatched to any gene: 5. The CDR3 DNA reads as TGCAGTGCCAGGGACAGGGCTCAAAACATTCAGTACTTC. Translation gives CSARDRAQNIQYF.

The J gene is TRBJ2-7, the V gene TRBV28, with D possibly being TRBD1 (6 bases). V lost 7 bases and J 4 bases, leaving 23 bases between the germline ends. This CDR3 contains 16 residues. CDR1 is MDHEN and CDR2 is SYDVKM in the germline V gene. CDR3 bases: TGTGCCAGCACCAACCCCCCCGGGACACCTCCTTACGAGCAGTACTTC. Its translation is CASTNPPGTPPYEQYF.

This clonotype came up many times. This sequence joins TRBV20-1 and TRBJ2-3; 11 nucleotides align to TRBD2. Germline trimming cut 0 bases from V and 5 bases from J; bases unmatched to any gene: 7. Per the germline V gene, CDR1 is DFQATT and CDR2 is SNEGSKA (reference sequence). The CDR3 has 16 residues. In DNA, the CDR3 is TGCAGTGCTAGAGATTTCCTAGCGGGAGGAGGAGATACGCAGTATTTT. As protein: CSARDFLAGGGDTQYF.